The 13 T cell receptor beta chains listed next were all sequenced from one sample in a study of T-cell reconstitution after alpha-beta-depleted transplantation in children. During its preparation, the TCRbeta library received unique molecular identifiers. TCRdb processed the PCR reads anew with MiXCR; each CDR3 protein has one entry. This repertoire shows around 500,000 distinct CDR3 sequences, about 12% found once; its top ten account for about 6%. Source: PBMCs from the stem cell graft donor, taken from the stem cell graft. These receptors were taken from a human donor who donated a stem cell graft to a child with combined immunodeficiency.

The chain joins TRBV29-1 to TRBJ2-1; possible D gene TRBD2, 5 bases. Germline values: CDR1 SQVTM, CDR2 ANQGSEA. The CDR3 has 14 amino acids. Trimming removed 5 bases from V and 6 bases from J, with 17 bases in between. CDR3 sequence (DNA): TGCAGCGTTAGGGCCCGGAACAGCGGCAATGAGCAGTTCTTC. Translated, it gives CSVRARNSGNEQFF.

This rearrangement joins TRBV18 to TRBJ2-7; TRBD1 agrees at 11 bases. The CDR3 loop spans 18 amino acids. The V gene's germline CDR1 is KGHSH and CDR2 LQKENI. J lost 2 bases, V lost 5 bases, and 14 bases had no gene match. The CDR3 DNA follows: TGTGCCAGCTCATCCAGGACAGGGGGCGCATTGATCACCTACGAGCAGTACTTC. It yields the protein CASSSRTGGALITYEQYF.

Remarks on this clonotype: The junction does not match germline at one end; this may be a read error. The chain uses TRBV12-3 or TRBV12-4 and TRBJ2-5; TRBD1 is a possible D gene (5 bases). This CDR3 comprises 15 residues. In DNA form, the CDR3 reads TGTGCCAGCAGTTTAGCAGGGGCATATGGAGAGACCCGGTACTTC. As protein: CASSLAGAYGETRYF.

This clonotype appeared a few times. The V gene is TRBV29-1, the J gene TRBJ2-7, with D maybe TRBD1 (6 bases). Germline V lookup: CDR1 SQVTM, CDR2 ANQGSEA. This CDR3 region has 12 residues. The V and J ends lost 6 bases and 6 bases respectively, with 15 bases between them. The CDR3 sequence is CSVRTGTGEQYF. The CDR3 DNA follows: TGCAGCGTGCGAACAGGGACGGGCGAGCAGTACTTC.

The chain recombines TRBV7-2 with TRBJ2-3, with no clear D. The ends were cut back, 6 bases at V and 4 bases at J, with 11 bases in the middle. The V gene's germline CDR1 is SGHTA and CDR2 FQGNSA. The CDR3 has 13 amino acids. The CDR3 protein is CASRPTEADTQYF. DNA for the CDR3: TGTGCCAGCAGACCGACTGAAGCAGATACGCAGTATTTT. The variable domain in full, with the rest retrieved from reference TRBV7-2 and TRBJ2-3, is GAGVSQSPSNKVTEKGKDVELRCDPISGHTALYWYRQSLGQGLEFLIYFQGNSAPDKSGLPSDRFSAERTGGSVSTLTIQRTQQEDSAVYLCASRPTEADTQYFGPGTRLTVL.

The J gene is TRBJ2-2, the V gene TRBV30; no definite D call. V lost 3 bases, J lost 1 base, and 3 bases lay in between. Germline CDR1 is GTSNPN and CDR2 is SVGIG (reference sequence). The CDR3 spans 12 residues. As DNA, the CDR3 is TGTGCCTGGAGCTGGAACACCGGGGAGCTGTTTTTT. Its translation is CAWSWNTGELFF.

This clonotype was seen a handful of times. As DNA, the CDR3 is TGCGCCAGCAGCTTGTTACTAGCGGGTAATGAGCAGTTCTTC. Protein sequence: CASSLLLAGNEQFF. The rearrangement joins TRBV5-1 to TRBJ2-1; 9 nucleotides agree with TRBD2. CDR1 and CDR2 from the germline V gene are SGHRS and YFSETQ. V was pared by 1 base and J by 7 bases, with 3 bases of the junction left unmatched. This CDR3 spans 14 amino acids. Filled out from reference TRBV5-1 and TRBJ2-1, the complete variable domain reads KAGVTQTPRYLIKTRGQQVTLSCSPISGHRSVSWYQQTPGQGLQFLFEYFSETQRNKGNFPGRFSGRQFSNSRSEMNVSTLELGDSALYLCASSLLLAGNEQFFGPGTRLTVL.

Comments on this clonotype: One end of the junction varies from germline; a read error may be responsible. The chain recombines TRBV7-9 with TRBJ1-1, with no clear D. The CDR3 is 13 residues long. Germline CDR1 SEHNR, CDR2 FQNEAQ (reference sequence). CDR3 region: CASSLAVGTEAFF. The CDR3 DNA sequence: TGTGCCAGCAGCCTAGCCGTGGGGACTGAAGCTTTCTTT.

This chain connects TRBV12-3 or TRBV12-4 to TRBJ1-3, with D unclear. The CDR3 consists of 16 residues. The germline V and J ends were trimmed by 4 bases and 0 bases, with 13 bases remaining between them. CDR3 region: CASSSRRAFSGNTIYF. Written as DNA, the CDR3 is TGTGCCAGCAGTTCTCGACGGGCCTTCTCTGGAAACACCATATATTTT.

This chain uses TRBV6-2 or TRBV6-3 with TRBJ1-5; 12 positions match TRBD1. This CDR3 comprises 17 residues. Germline V lookup: CDR1 MNHEY, CDR2 SVGEGT. The V gene end was trimmed by 2 bases and the J gene end by 7 bases; junction bases not matched to a gene: 9. The CDR3: CASSYLGDRGRGQPQHF. In DNA form, the CDR3 reads TGTGCCAGCAGTTACCTAGGGGACAGGGGGCGAGGCCAGCCCCAGCATTTT.

This clonotype was detected ten times or more. The J gene is TRBJ2-1, the V gene TRBV12-3 or TRBV12-4; D is uncertain. The length of the CDR3 is 14 residues. Trimming pared 5 bases from V and 6 bases from J, leaving 14 bases between. The CDR3 DNA reads as TGTGCCAGCAGTCCTAGTCACAAGATCAATGAGCAGTTCTTC. Its translation: CASSPSHKINEQFF.

This clonotype was counted a few times. Written as DNA, the CDR3 is TGTGCCAGCAGTTTAACTAGCGGCGGGCAGCAGTACTTC. Translation: CASSLTSGGQQYF. J is TRBJ2-7 and V is TRBV12-3 or TRBV12-4, with TRBD2 matching over 8 bases. J gave up 8 bases and V 2 bases, and 5 bases lay outside the gene matches. CDR3 length equals 13 residues.

The chain combines TRBV6-1 with TRBJ2-1; 12 bases align to TRBD2. Germline V gives CDR1 MNHNS, CDR2 SASEGT. CDR3 length: 13 amino acids. Trimming took 8 bases from V and 7 from J; bases not matched to a gene: 3. The CDR3 sequence: CASRTSGENEQFF. In nucleotides, the CDR3 is TGTGCCAGCCGGACTAGCGGGGAGAATGAGCAGTTCTTC.